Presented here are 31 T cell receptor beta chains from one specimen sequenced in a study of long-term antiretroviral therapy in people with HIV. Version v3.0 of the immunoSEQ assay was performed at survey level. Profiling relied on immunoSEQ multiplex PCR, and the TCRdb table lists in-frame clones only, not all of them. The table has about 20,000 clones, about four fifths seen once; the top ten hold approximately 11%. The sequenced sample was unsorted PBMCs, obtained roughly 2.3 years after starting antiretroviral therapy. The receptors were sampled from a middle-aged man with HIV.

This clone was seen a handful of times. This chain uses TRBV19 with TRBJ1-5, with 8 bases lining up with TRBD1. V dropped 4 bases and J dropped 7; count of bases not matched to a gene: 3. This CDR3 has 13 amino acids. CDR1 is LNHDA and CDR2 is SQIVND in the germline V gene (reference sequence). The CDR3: CASSTPGGQPQHF. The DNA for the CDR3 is TGTGCCAGTAGTACCCCAGGGGGCCAGCCCCAGCATTTT.

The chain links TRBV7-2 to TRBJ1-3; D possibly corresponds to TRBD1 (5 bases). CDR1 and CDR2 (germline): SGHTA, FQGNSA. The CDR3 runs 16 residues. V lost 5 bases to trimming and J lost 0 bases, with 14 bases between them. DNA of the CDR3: TGTGCCAGCAGCCTAGGAATGAGGGGCTCTGGAAACACCATATATTTT. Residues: CASSLGMRGSGNTIYF.

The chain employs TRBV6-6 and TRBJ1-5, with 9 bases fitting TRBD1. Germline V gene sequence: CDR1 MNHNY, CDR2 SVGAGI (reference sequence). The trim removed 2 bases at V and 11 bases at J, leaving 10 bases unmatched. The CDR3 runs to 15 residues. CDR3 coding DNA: TGTGCCAGCAGTTACGGGACAGGGTTGTTAATGGCCCAGCATTTT. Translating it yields CASSYGTGLLMAQHF.

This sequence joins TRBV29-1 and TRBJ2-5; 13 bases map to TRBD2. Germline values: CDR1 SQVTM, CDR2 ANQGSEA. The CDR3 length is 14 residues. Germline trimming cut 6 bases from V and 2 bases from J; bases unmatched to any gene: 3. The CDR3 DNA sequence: TGCAGCGTCAGGGGACTAGCGGGACAAGAGACCCAGTACTTC. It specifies CSVRGLAGQETQYF.

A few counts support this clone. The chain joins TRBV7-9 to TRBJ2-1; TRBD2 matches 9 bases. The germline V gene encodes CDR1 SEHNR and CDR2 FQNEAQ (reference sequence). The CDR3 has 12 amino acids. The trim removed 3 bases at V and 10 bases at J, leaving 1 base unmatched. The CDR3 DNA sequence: TGTGCCAGCAGCTTGACTAGCGGAGAGCAGTTCTTC. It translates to CASSLTSGEQFF.

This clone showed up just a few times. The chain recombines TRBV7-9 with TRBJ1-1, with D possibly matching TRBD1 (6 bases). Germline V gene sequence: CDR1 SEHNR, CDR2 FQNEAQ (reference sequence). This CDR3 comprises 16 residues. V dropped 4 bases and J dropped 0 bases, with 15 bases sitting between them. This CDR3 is CASSSFGQTMNTEAFF. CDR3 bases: TGTGCCAGCAGCTCCTTCGGACAGACGATGAACACTGAAGCTTTCTTT.

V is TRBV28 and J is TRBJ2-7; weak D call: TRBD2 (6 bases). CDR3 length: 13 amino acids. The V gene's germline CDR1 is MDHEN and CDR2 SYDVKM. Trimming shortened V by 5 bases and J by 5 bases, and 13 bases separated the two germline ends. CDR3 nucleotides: TGTGCCAGCAGTGCCGGGACTGACGACGAGCAGTACTTC. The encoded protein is CASSAGTDDEQYF.

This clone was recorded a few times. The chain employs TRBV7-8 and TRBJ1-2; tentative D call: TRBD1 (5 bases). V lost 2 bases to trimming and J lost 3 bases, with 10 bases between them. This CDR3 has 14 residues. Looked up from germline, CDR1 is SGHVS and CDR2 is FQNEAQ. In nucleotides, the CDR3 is TGTGCCAGCAGCTTATACGGCAGGGACTATGGCTACACCTTC. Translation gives CASSLYGRDYGYTF.

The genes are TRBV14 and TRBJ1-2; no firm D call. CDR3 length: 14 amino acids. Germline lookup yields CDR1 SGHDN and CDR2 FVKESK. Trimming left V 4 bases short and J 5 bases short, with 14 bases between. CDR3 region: CASSRLGSSYGYTF. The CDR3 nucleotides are TGTGCCAGCAGCCGCTTGGGGTCTTCTTATGGCTACACCTTC. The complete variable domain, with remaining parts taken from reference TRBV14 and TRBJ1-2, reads EAGVTQFPSHSVIEKGQTVTLRCDPISGHDNLYWYRRVMGKEIKFLLHFVKESKQDESGMPNNRFLAERTGGTYSTLKVQPAELEDSGVYFCASSRLGSSYGYTFGSGTRLTVV.

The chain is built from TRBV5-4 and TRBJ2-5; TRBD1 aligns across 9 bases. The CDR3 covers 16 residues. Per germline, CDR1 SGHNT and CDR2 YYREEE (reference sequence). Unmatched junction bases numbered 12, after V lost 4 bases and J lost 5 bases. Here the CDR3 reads CASSPRQGVVGETQYF. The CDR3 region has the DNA TGTGCCAGCAGCCCCAGACAGGGGGTGGTTGGGGAGACCCAGTACTTC.

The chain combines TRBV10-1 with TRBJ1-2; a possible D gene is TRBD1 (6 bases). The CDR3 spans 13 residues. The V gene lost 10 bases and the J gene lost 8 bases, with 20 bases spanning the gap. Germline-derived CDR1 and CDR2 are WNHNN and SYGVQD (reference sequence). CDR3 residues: CAIEQGNVLGYTF. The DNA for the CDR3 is TGCGCCATAGAACAGGGAAATGTGCTGGGCTACACCTTC.

Here the CDR3 DNA reads TGTGCCAGCAGTTCCGGGACAGTCCGCTCTGGGGCCAACGTCCTGACTTTC. Translating gives CASSSGTVRSGANVLTF. The V gene is TRBV28, the J gene TRBJ2-6; 7 bases match TRBD1. Per the germline V gene, CDR1 is MDHEN and CDR2 is SYDVKM. The CDR3 extends over 17 amino acids. V lost 4 bases, J lost 0 bases, and 6 bases stayed unmatched.

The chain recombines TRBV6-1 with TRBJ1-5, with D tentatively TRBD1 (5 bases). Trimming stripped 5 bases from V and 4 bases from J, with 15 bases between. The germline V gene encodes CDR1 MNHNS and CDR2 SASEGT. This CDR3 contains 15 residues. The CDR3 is CASSPQGGWNQPQHF. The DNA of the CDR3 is TGTGCCAGCAGTCCCCAGGGAGGTTGGAATCAGCCCCAGCATTTT.

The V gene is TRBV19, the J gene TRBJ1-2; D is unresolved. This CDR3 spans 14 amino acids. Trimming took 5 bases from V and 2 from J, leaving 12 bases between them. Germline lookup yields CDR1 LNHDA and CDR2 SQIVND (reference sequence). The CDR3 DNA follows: TGTGCCAGTAGTGCCGAGGAGGGAAACTATGGCTACACCTTC. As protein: CASSAEEGNYGYTF.

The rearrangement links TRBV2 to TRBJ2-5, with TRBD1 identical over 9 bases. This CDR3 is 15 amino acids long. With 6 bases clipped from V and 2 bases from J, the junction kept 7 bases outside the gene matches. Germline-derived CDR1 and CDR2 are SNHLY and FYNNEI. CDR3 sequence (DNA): TGTGCCAGCAGGGTCACCGGGACAGGGCAAGAGACCCAGTACTTC. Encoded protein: CASRVTGTGQETQYF. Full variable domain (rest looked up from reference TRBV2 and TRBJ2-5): EPEVTQTPSHQVTQMGQEVILRCVPISNHLYFYWYRQILGQKVEFLVSFYNNEISEKSEIFDDQFSVERPDGSNFTLKIRSTKLEDSAMYFCASRVTGTGQETQYFGPGTRLLVL.

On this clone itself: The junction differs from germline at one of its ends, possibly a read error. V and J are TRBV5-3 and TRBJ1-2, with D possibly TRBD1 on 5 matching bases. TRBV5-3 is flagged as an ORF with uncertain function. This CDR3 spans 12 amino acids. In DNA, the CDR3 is TGTGCCAGAAGCTTGGTTTCGCAGGGCTATCACTTC. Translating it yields CARSLVSQGYHF.

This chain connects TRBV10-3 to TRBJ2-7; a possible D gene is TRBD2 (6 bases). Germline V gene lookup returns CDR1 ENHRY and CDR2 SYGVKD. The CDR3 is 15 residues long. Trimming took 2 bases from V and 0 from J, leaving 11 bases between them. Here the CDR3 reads CAISEADGSSYEQYF. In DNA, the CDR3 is TGTGCCATCAGTGAGGCGGACGGGAGCTCCTACGAGCAGTACTTC.

This CDR3 reads CASSEVKIAFF. The CDR3, as DNA: TGTGCCAGCAGTGAAGTTAAGATTGCTTTCTTT. The chain is built from TRBV2 and TRBJ1-1; no definite D call. Germline CDR1 and CDR2: SNHLY and FYNNEI. This CDR3 has 11 amino acids. Deletions cut 1 base from V and 11 bases from J, with 8 bases between.

The CDR3 reads CASSYQGAGNTIYF. The CDR3 bases are TGTGCCAGCAGCTACCAGGGGGCTGGAAACACCATATATTTT. This chain uses TRBV13 with TRBJ1-3; the match to TRBD1 covers 7 bases. With V trimmed by 4 bases and J by 2 bases, 2 bases remained unmatched. There are 14 residues in the CDR3. Germline CDR1 and CDR2: PRHDT and FYEKMQ (reference sequence).

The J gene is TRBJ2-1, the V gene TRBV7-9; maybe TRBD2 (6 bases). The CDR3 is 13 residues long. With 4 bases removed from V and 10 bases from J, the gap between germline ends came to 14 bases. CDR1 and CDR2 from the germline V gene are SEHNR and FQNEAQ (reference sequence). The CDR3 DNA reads TGTGCCAGCAGCTCACCAATAGCGGACGAGCAGTTCTTC. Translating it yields CASSSPIADEQFF.

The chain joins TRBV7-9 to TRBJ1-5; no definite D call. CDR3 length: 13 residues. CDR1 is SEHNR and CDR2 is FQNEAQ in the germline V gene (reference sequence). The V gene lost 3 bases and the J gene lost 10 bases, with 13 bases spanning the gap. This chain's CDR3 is CASSFLSGQPQHF. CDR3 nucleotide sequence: TGTGCCAGCAGCTTTCTGAGCGGGCAACCCCAGCATTTT.

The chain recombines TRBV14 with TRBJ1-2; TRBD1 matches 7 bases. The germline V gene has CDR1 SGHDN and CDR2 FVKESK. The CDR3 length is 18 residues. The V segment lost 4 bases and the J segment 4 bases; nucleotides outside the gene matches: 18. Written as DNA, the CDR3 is TGTGCCAGCAGCCCATCGTCTCCAGGGGGGGGAGATCCCTATGGCTACACCTTC. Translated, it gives CASSPSSPGGGDPYGYTF.

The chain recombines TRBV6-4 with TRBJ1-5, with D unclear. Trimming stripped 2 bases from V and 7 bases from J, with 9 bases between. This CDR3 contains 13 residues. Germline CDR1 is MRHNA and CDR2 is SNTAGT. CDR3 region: CASSDRYGQPQHF. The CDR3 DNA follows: TGTGCCAGCAGTGACCGTTACGGCCAGCCCCAGCATTTT.

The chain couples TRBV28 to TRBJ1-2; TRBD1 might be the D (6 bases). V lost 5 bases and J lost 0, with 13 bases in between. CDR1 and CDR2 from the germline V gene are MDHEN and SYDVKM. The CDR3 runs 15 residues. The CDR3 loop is CASSVRQAPNYGYTF. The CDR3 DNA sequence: TGTGCCAGCAGTGTTCGACAGGCTCCTAACTATGGCTACACCTTC.

The CDR3 DNA follows: TGCGCCAGCACCCAGAGCCCTACCGTAAACACCGGGGAGCTGTTTTTT. Protein: CASTQSPTVNTGELFF. The chain carries TRBV10-2 and TRBJ2-2; D remains ambiguous. CDR3 length: 16 amino acids. Trimming stripped 7 bases from V and 2 bases from J, with 17 bases between. The germline CDR1 and CDR2 sequences are WSHSY and SAAADI.

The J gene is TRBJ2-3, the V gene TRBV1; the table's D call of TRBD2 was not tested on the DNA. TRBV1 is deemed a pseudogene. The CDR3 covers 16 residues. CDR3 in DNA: TGCACCAGCAGCCTCCTCCTTTTCCCTTCTTCAGATACGCAGTATTTT. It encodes CTSSLLLFPSSDTQYF.

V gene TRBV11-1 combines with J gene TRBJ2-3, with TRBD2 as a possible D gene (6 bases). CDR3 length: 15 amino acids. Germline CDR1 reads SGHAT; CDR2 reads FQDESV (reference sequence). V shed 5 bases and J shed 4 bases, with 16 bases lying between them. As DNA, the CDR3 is TGTGCCAGCAGCCAATTCGGAGGGCCCTCAGATACGCAGTATTTT. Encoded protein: CASSQFGGPSDTQYF.

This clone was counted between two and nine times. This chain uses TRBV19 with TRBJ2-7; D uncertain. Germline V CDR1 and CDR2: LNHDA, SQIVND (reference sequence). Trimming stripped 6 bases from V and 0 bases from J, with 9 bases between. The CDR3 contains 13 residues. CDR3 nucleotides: TGTGCCAGTAGCGGGCAGAGCTCCTACGAGCAGTACTTC. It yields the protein CASSGQSSYEQYF.

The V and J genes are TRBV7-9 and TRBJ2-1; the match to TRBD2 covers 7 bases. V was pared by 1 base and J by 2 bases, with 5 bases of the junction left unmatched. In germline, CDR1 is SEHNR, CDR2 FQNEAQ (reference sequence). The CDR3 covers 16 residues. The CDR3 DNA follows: TGTGCCAGCAGCTTAGGGTTCGGGGGGACCTACAATGAGCAGTTCTTC. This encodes CASSLGFGGTYNEQFF.

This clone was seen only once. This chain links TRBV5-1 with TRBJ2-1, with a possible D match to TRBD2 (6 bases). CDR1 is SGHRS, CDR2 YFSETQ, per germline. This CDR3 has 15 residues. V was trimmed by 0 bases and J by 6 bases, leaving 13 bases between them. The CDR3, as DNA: TGCGCCAGCAGCTTGGAACTAGCTGCCCCCAATGAGCAGTTCTTC. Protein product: CASSLELAAPNEQFF.

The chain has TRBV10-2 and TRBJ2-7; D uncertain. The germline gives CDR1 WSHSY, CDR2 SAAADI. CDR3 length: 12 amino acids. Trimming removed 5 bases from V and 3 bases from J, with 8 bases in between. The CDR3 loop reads CASSRPSYEQYF. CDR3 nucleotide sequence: TGCGCCAGCAGTAGACCTAGCTACGAGCAGTACTTC.